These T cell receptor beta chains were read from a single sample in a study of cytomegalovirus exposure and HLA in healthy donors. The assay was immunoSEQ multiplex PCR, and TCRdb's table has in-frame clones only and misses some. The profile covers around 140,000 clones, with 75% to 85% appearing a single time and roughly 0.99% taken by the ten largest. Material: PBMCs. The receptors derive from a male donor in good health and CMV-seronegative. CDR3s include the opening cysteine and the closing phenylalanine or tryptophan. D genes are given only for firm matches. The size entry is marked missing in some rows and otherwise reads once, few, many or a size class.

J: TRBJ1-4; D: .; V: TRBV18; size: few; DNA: TGTGCCAGCTCACCCCGGGCCGCCGGAGGGGAAAAACTGTTTTTT; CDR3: CASSPRAAGGEKLFF
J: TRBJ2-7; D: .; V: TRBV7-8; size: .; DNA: TGTGCCAGCAGCTTAGCGTGGGGAGAGTCCCCCTACGAGCAGTACTTC; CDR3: CASSLAWGESPYEQYF
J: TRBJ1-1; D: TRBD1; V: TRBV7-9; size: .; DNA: TGTGCCAGCAGCTTAGGGACAGGGTACACTGAAGCTTTCTTT; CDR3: CASSLGTGYTEAFF
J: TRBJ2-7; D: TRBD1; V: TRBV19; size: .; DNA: TGTGCCAGTAGTTCCCCGACAGGGTTAAAGGAGCAGTACTTC; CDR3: CASSSPTGLKEQYF
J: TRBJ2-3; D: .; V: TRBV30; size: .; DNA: TGTGCCTGGAGTGTACTCGGTAGCGTAGATACGCAGTATTTT; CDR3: CAWSVLGSVDTQYF
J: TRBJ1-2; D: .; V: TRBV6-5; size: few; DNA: TGTGCCAGCCGGGAGGGTTTGGGCTACACCTTC; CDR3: CASREGLGYTF
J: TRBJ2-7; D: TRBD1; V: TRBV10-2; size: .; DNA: TGCGCCAGCAGTGAAGCCGGGACAGGGGAGCAGTACTTC; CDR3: CASSEAGTGEQYF
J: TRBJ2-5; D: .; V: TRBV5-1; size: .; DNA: TGCGCCAGCAGCTTGGCAGGACAGACCCAAGAGACCCAGTACTTC; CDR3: CASSLAGQTQETQYF
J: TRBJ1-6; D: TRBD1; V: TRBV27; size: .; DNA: TGTGCCAGCAGTTTATCAGGGGGCAATTCACCCCTCCACTTT; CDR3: CASSLSGGNSPLHF
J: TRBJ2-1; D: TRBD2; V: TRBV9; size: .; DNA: TGTGCCAGCAGCGTAGGGTATAGCGGGGGAGGCTCCTACAATGAGCAGTTCTTC; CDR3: CASSVGYSGGGSYNEQFF
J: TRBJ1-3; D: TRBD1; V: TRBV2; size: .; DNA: TGTGCCAGCAGTGCCCGGGACAGGGCCCTTGCCCATATCTCTGGAAACACCATATATTTT; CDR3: CASSARDRALAHISGNTIYF
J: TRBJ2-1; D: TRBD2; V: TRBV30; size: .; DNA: TGTGCCTGGAGTCCCCCGGAGGGTAGCGGGTCCTACAATGAGCAGTTCTTC; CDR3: CAWSPPEGSGSYNEQFF
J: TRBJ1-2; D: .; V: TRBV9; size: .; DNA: TGTGCCAGCAGCCTCGGGGCAGGGGATAACTATGGCTACACCTTC; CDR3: CASSLGAGDNYGYTF
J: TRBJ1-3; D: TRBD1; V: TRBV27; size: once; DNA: TGTGCCAGCAGTTTATTACAGATCAGGGGGCTGGGAAACACCATATATTTT; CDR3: CASSLLQIRGLGNTIYF
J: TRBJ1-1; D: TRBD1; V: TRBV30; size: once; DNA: TGTGCCTGGAGTATCCGCCCGGGACAGGGACCTGAAGCTTTCTTT; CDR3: CAWSIRPGQGPEAFF
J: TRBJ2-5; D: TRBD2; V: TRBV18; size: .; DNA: TGTGCCAGCTCACTTCCCTCACGGGGGGGCCAGGAGACCCAGTACTTC; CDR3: CASSLPSRGGQETQYF
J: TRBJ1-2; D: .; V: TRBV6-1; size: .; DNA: TGTGCCAGCAGTGAATTGTACCAGGGGAACTATGGCTACACCTTC; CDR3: CASSELYQGNYGYTF
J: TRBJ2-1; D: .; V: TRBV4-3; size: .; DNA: TGCGCCAGCAGCCAAGAAGGCAGGGGTTCCTACAATGAGCAGTTCTTC; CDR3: CASSQEGRGSYNEQFF
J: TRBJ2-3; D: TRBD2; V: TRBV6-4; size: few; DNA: TGTGCCAGCAGTGCCCTTCTGACTAGCGGTACGCAGTATTTT; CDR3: CASSALLTSGTQYF
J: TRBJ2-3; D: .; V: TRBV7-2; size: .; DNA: TGTGCCAGCAGCACACGGGGTACGCAGTATTTT; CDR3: CASSTRGTQYF
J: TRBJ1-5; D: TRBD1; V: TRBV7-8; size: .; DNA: TGTGCCAGCAGCTTAGCCCCCGGACAGGGAGTTACAAAGCAGCCCCAGCATTTT; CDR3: CASSLAPGQGVTKQPQHF
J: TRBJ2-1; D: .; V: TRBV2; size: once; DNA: TGTGCCAGCAGCCCCCCAGGGCTCGGACCCAACAATGAGCAGTTCTTC; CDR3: CASSPPGLGPNNEQFF
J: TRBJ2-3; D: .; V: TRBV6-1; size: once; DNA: TGTGCCAGCAGTTGGGGGACAACGCAGTATTTT; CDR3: CASSWGTTQYF
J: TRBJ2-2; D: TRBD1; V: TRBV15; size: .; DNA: TGTGCCACCAGATTCCGGGACAGGGGCACCGGGGAGCTGTTTTTT; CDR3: CATRFRDRGTGELFF
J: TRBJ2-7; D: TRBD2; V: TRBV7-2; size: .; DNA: TGTGCCAGCAGCTTCCGACGGGGGGGAGGGGAGCAGTACTTC; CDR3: CASSFRRGGGEQYF
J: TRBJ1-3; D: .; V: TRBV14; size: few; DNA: TGTGCCAGCAGCCAAGATCCATCGGGCGGGGCCAACACCATATATTTT; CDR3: CASSQDPSGGANTIYF
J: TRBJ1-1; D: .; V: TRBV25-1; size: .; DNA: TGTGCCAGCAGTGAACAGGGCATCACTGAAGCTTTCTTT; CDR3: CASSEQGITEAFF
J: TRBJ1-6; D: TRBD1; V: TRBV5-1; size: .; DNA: TGCGCCAGCAGCGCGGACAGGTCAAATTCACCCCTCCACTTT; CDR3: CASSADRSNSPLHF
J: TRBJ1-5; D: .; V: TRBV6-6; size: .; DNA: TGTGCCAGCAGTTACGGGGGGGGGAGGCAGCCCCAGCATTTT; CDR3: CASSYGGGRQPQHF
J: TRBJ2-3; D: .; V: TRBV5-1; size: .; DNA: TGCGCCAGCAGCTTACCTCCTATAGATACGCAGTATTTT; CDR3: CASSLPPIDTQYF
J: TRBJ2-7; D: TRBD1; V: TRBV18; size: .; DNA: TGTGCCAGCTCCAGGGACAGGTCCTACGAGCAGTACTTC; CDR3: CASSRDRSYEQYF
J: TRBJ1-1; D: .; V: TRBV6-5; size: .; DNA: TGTGCCAGCAGTTACGGACAGTTTTACACTGAAGCTTTCTTT; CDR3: CASSYGQFYTEAFF
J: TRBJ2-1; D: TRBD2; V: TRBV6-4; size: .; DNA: TGTGCCAGCAGTGAATCTAGCGGGGGAAACAATGAGCAGTTCTTC; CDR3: CASSESSGGNNEQFF
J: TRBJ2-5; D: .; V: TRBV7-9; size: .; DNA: TGTGCCAGCCAGGGGTCTGGAGGGACCCAGTACTTC; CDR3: CASQGSGGTQYF
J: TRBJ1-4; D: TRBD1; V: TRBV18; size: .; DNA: TGTGCCAGCTCACCTACACTACCCTGGACAGCCAGGGGGGAAAAACTGTTTTTT; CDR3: CASSPTLPWTARGEKLFF
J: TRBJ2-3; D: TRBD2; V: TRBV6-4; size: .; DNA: TGTGCCAGCAGTGACGAGGCTAGCGGGGATACAGATACGCAGTATTTT; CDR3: CASSDEASGDTDTQYF
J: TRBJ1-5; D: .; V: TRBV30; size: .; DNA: TGTGCCTGGAGTGGGGGGGGTAATCAGCCCCAGCATTTT; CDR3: CAWSGGGNQPQHF
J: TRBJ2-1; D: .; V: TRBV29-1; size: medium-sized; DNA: TGCAGCGTTGTTCTGACTGCGAATGAGCAGTTCTTC; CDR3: CSVVLTANEQFF
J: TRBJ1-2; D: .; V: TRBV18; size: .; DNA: TGTGCCAGCTTCCCTTTAGACAGTACTGGCTACACCTTC; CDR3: CASFPLDSTGYTF
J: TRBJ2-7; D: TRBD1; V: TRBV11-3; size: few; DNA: TGTGCCAGCAGCTCGGGACAGGGGGCAGCCTACGAGCAGTACTTC; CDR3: CASSSGQGAAYEQYF
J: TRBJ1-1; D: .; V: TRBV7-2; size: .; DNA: TGTGCCAGCAGCTTAGAGGCTAACCGGGAGGAAGCTTTCTTT; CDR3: CASSLEANREEAFF
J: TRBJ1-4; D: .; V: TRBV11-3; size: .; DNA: TGTGCCAGCACGCGGCCCCTCGAGGGCCGTGAAAAACTGTTTTTT; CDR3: CASTRPLEGREKLFF
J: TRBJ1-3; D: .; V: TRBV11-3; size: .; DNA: TGTGCCAGCAGCGGACACTTCTCTGGAAACACCATATATTTT; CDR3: CASSGHFSGNTIYF
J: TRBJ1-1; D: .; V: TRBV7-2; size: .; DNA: TGTGCCAGCAGCCCTAGCCGGGGGTCTGAAGCTTTCTTT; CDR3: CASSPSRGSEAFF
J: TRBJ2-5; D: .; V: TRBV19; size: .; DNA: TGTGCCACCGCGGGACTCACTAAAGAGACCCAGTACTTC; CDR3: CATAGLTKETQYF
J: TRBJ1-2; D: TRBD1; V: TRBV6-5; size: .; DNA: TGTGCCAGCAGTTTCGGACAGGGAGTAGGTGGCTACACCTTC; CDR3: CASSFGQGVGGYTF
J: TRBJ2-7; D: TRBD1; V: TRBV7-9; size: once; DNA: TGTGCCAGCAGCTTAATACAGGGGGGTCGGGAGCAGTACTTC; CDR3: CASSLIQGGREQYF